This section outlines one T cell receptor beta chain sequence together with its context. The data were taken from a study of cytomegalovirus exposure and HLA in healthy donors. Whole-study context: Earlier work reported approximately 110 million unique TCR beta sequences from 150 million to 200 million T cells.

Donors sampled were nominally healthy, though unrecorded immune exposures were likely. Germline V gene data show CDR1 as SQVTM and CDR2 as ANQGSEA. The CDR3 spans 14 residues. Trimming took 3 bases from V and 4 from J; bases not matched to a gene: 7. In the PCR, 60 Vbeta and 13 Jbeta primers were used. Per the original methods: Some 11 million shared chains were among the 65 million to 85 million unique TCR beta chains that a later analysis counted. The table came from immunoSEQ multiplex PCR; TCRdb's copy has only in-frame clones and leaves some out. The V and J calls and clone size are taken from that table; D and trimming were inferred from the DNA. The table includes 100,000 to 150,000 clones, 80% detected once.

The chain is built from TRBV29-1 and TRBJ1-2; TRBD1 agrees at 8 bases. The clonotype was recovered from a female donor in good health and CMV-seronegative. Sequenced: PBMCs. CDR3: CSVEPGQGAYGYTF. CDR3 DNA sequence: TGCAGCGTTGAGCCCGGACAGGGAGCCTATGGCTACACCTTC. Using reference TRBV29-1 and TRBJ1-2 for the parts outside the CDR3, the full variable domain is SAVISQKPSRDICQRGTSLTIQCQVDSQVTMMFWYRQQPGQSLTLIATANQGSEATYESGFVIDKFPISRPNLTFSTLTVSNMSPEDSSIYLCSVEPGQGAYGYTFGSGTRLTVV.